A selection of T cell receptor beta chains follows, all from one sample in a study of vaccination effects on CD4 cells after COVID-19. Assay: immunoSEQ multiplex PCR; the TCRdb copy retains only in-frame clones and omits some. In the table there are about 24,000 clones, around 74% of which are singletons. For these TCRs, the target antigens are not known. The source material was CD4+ T cells from PBMCs cultured with SARS-CoV-2 spike peptides, sampled before COVID-19 vaccination. Source of these receptors: a human donor who received a COVID-19 vaccine. Both conserved end residues are part of each CDR3. Each record gives: V gene, CDR3 length, J gene, CDR3 protein.

V gene: TRBV5-1; CDR3 length: 12; J gene: TRBJ2-3; CDR3 protein: CASSTGRDTQYF
V gene: TRBV12-1; CDR3 length: 15; J gene: TRBJ1-4; CDR3 protein: CASSFNPGKDEKLFF
V gene: TRBV7-9; CDR3 length: 13; J gene: TRBJ2-7; CDR3 protein: CATKGGDSYEQYF
V gene: TRBV5-1; CDR3 length: 14; J gene: TRBJ1-2; CDR3 protein: CASSSVGREFGYTF
V gene: TRBV18; CDR3 length: 15; J gene: TRBJ1-3; CDR3 protein: CASSPRTGAGNTIYF
V gene: TRBV7-6; CDR3 length: 16; J gene: TRBJ2-3; CDR3 protein: CASSFRGRIGTDTQYF
V gene: TRBV18; CDR3 length: 11; J gene: TRBJ2-5; CDR3 protein: CASSPGETQYF
V gene: TRBV19; CDR3 length: 17; J gene: TRBJ2-7; CDR3 protein: CASSIEGSRGTTYEQYF
V gene: TRBV2; CDR3 length: 14; J gene: TRBJ2-7; CDR3 protein: CASRGGDNSYEQYF
V gene: TRBV5-1; CDR3 length: 16; J gene: TRBJ1-3; CDR3 protein: CASSRAGIGSGNTIYF
V gene: TRBV5-1; CDR3 length: 14; J gene: TRBJ2-7; CDR3 protein: CASSLEPDSYEQYF
V gene: TRBV5-1; CDR3 length: 12; J gene: TRBJ1-2; CDR3 protein: CASSLEGLSYTF
V gene: TRBV7-9; CDR3 length: 14; J gene: TRBJ1-2; CDR3 protein: CASSLDHGSYGYTF
V gene: TRBV4-1; CDR3 length: 16; J gene: TRBJ1-6; CDR3 protein: CASSQVGTGINSPLHF
V gene: TRBV11-3; CDR3 length: 16; J gene: TRBJ2-1; CDR3 protein: CASSLAGGGIYNEQFF
V gene: TRBV18; CDR3 length: 19; J gene: TRBJ2-2; CDR3 protein: CASSPRQLAGVGITGELFF
V gene: TRBV7-8; CDR3 length: 15; J gene: TRBJ2-1; CDR3 protein: CASSFSLEGYNEQFF
V gene: TRBV7-2; CDR3 length: 15; J gene: TRBJ2-7; CDR3 protein: CASSSNPGLAGTQEF
V gene: TRBV25-1; CDR3 length: 12; J gene: TRBJ2-5; CDR3 protein: CASSFGQETQYF
V gene: TRBV30; CDR3 length: 16; J gene: TRBJ2-3; CDR3 protein: CAWSVFSGGRTDTQYF
V gene: TRBV6-4; CDR3 length: 16; J gene: TRBJ2-6; CDR3 protein: CASSENGGSGANVLTF
V gene: TRBV6-5; CDR3 length: 14; J gene: TRBJ2-1; CDR3 protein: CASRGASGYNEQFF
V gene: TRBV6-6; CDR3 length: 15; J gene: TRBJ1-1; CDR3 protein: CASSYLVGGGTEAFF
V gene: TRBV3-1/TRBV3-2; CDR3 length: 17; J gene: TRBJ1-2; CDR3 protein: CASSQELGPRWSYGYTF
V gene: TRBV5-6; CDR3 length: 17; J gene: TRBJ2-2; CDR3 protein: CASSLALAGMVTGELFF
V gene: TRBV12-3/TRBV12-4; CDR3 length: 13; J gene: TRBJ1-3; CDR3 protein: CASSFSLGNTIYF
V gene: TRBV5-4; CDR3 length: 15; J gene: TRBJ1-3; CDR3 protein: CASSILGQGADTIYF
V gene: TRBV27; CDR3 length: 19; J gene: TRBJ2-7; CDR3 protein: CASSLSGTGTSGSYYEQYF
V gene: TRBV21-1; CDR3 length: 16; J gene: TRBJ2-2; CDR3 protein: CASTKDSMIIPGELFF
V gene: TRBV6-2/TRBV6-3; CDR3 length: 15; J gene: TRBJ2-3; CDR3 protein: CASSYSSGNTDTQYF
V gene: TRBV18; CDR3 length: 15; J gene: TRBJ1-6; CDR3 protein: CASSQGTPENSPLHF
V gene: TRBV27; CDR3 length: 15; J gene: TRBJ1-6; CDR3 protein: CASSRNRASNSPLHF
V gene: TRBV20-1; CDR3 length: 13; J gene: TRBJ1-1; CDR3 protein: CSASEPGRGEAFF
V gene: TRBV6-5; CDR3 length: 15; J gene: TRBJ1-1; CDR3 protein: CASSLQGASLTEAFF
V gene: TRBV2; CDR3 length: 15; J gene: TRBJ1-6; CDR3 protein: CASSVEGGASSPLHF
V gene: TRBV19; CDR3 length: 16; J gene: TRBJ2-1; CDR3 protein: CASRADPTNPYNEQFF
V gene: TRBV11-3; CDR3 length: 14; J gene: TRBJ2-4; CDR3 protein: CASSSSSYENIQYF
V gene: TRBV6-1; CDR3 length: 15; J gene: TRBJ2-2; CDR3 protein: CASSELAGGPGELFF
V gene: TRBV5-1; CDR3 length: 14; J gene: TRBJ1-2; CDR3 protein: CASSLGEVRNGYTF
V gene: TRBV18; CDR3 length: 15; J gene: TRBJ2-1; CDR3 protein: CASSPGTDLVSGQFF
V gene: TRBV19; CDR3 length: 17; J gene: TRBJ2-7; CDR3 protein: CASSIGYGQGGSDEQYF
V gene: TRBV4-2; CDR3 length: 17; J gene: TRBJ2-3; CDR3 protein: CASSRLEAGGTPDTQYF
V gene: TRBV2; CDR3 length: 12; J gene: TRBJ1-2; CDR3 protein: CASSEQSYGYTF
V gene: TRBV6-5; CDR3 length: 14; J gene: TRBJ2-3; CDR3 protein: CASSLGTYTDTQYF
V gene: TRBV24-1; CDR3 length: 16; J gene: TRBJ2-2; CDR3 protein: CATSDPRTGGTGELFF
V gene: TRBV5-8; CDR3 length: 15; J gene: TRBJ2-4; CDR3 protein: CASSFLLVLKNIQYF
V gene: TRBV6-5; CDR3 length: 11; J gene: TRBJ2-2; CDR3 protein: CASTKEGELFF
V gene: TRBV20-1; CDR3 length: 14; J gene: TRBJ2-7; CDR3 protein: CSASVRTDFYEQYF
V gene: TRBV10-1; CDR3 length: 12; J gene: TRBJ1-5; CDR3 protein: CARTGDNQPQHF
V gene: TRBV25-1; CDR3 length: 16; J gene: TRBJ1-3; CDR3 protein: CASSEYSLAAGNTIYF
V gene: TRBV20-1; CDR3 length: 11; J gene: TRBJ2-1; CDR3 protein: CSVQGYNEQFF
V gene: TRBV30; CDR3 length: 11; J gene: TRBJ2-7; CDR3 protein: CAWSHSYEQYF
V gene: TRBV6-1; CDR3 length: 13; J gene: TRBJ1-5; CDR3 protein: CASSEREGQPQHF
V gene: TRBV6-1; CDR3 length: 14; J gene: TRBJ2-5; CDR3 protein: CASSELGTGETQYF
V gene: TRBV6-5; CDR3 length: 15; J gene: TRBJ1-6; CDR3 protein: CASSYPPGTGSPLHF
V gene: TRBV11-2; CDR3 length: 14; J gene: TRBJ2-1; CDR3 protein: CASSLSGVYNEQFF
V gene: TRBV7-9; CDR3 length: 17; J gene: TRBJ2-1; CDR3 protein: CASSLSSGPSSYNEQFF
V gene: TRBV28; CDR3 length: 23; J gene: TRBJ1-2; CDR3 protein: CASSLSWSPVVRGPSQDLYGYTF